Listed below are T cell receptor beta chains from one sample, sequenced in a study of blood T cell repertoires in COVID-19. Here immunoSEQ multiplex PCR was the method, and the copy in TCRdb shows in-frame clones only, minus some. The table shows some 220,000 clones, with approximately 85% occurring only once. Sequenced sample: peripheral blood. All receptors derive from a woman between 70 and 85 years old with COVID-19, enrolled during active disease. The CDR3 runs from the conserved cysteine through the conserved F or W. D genes are given only for firm matches. The listing skips clone size in some rows; elsewhere it reads once, few, many or a size class.

D gene: TRBD2
J gene: TRBJ2-2
clone size: NA
V gene: TRBV7-8
CDR3 DNA: TGTGCCAGCAGCTTAGCTCGCTCGGTTCGGGCGGGAGCTGGCGGGGAGCTGTTTTTT
CDR3 protein: CASSLARSVRAGAGGELFF

D gene: TRBD1
J gene: TRBJ1-2
clone size: NA
V gene: TRBV9
CDR3 DNA: TGTGCCAGCAGCGTCGAGACAGGGGGCGCGTATGGCTACACCTTC
CDR3 protein: CASSVETGGAYGYTF

D gene: NA
J gene: TRBJ2-5
clone size: NA
V gene: TRBV4-1
CDR3 DNA: TGCGCCAGCAGCCAAGTTGAAGGAGGGTTAGAGACCCAGTACTTC
CDR3 protein: CASSQVEGGLETQYF

D gene: NA
J gene: TRBJ2-2
clone size: NA
V gene: TRBV4-2
CDR3 DNA: TGTGCCAGCAGCCGCTATGGACAGTTGAACACCGGGGAGCTGTTTTTT
CDR3 protein: CASSRYGQLNTGELFF

D gene: TRBD2
J gene: TRBJ2-7
clone size: NA
V gene: TRBV5-3
CDR3 DNA: TGTGCCAGAAGCTACCCAACCCACAGCGGGAACTACGAGCAGTACTTC
CDR3 protein: CARSYPTHSGNYEQYF

D gene: TRBD1
J gene: TRBJ2-7
clone size: NA
V gene: TRBV9
CDR3 DNA: TGTGCCAGCAGCCCGGGGACAGTCGTCGAGCAGTACTTC
CDR3 protein: CASSPGTVVEQYF

D gene: NA
J gene: TRBJ2-7
clone size: NA
V gene: TRBV30
CDR3 DNA: TGTGCCTGGAGTGTCCGGGGTACCTACGAGCAGTACTTC
CDR3 protein: CAWSVRGTYEQYF

D gene: TRBD2
J gene: TRBJ2-5
clone size: NA
V gene: TRBV27
CDR3 DNA: TGTGCCAGCAGTTTATCGGGGGGGCAAGAGACCCAGTACTTC
CDR3 protein: CASSLSGGQETQYF

D gene: TRBD1
J gene: TRBJ1-4
clone size: few
V gene: TRBV7-9
CDR3 DNA: TGTGCCAGCAGCCACAGGGGGGGACAAACTAATGAAAAACTGTTTTTT
CDR3 protein: CASSHRGGQTNEKLFF

D gene: NA
J gene: TRBJ1-2
clone size: NA
V gene: TRBV6-2/TRBV6-3
CDR3 DNA: TGTGCCAGCAGTTACTCGCAGGGTGGCTACACCTTC
CDR3 protein: CASSYSQGGYTF

D gene: NA
J gene: TRBJ2-5
clone size: NA
V gene: TRBV6-5
CDR3 DNA: TGTGCCAGCAGTTACAATCGTGAGACCCAGTACTTC
CDR3 protein: CASSYNRETQYF

D gene: NA
J gene: TRBJ2-1
clone size: NA
V gene: TRBV5-1
CDR3 DNA: TGCGCCAGCAGCTTGGATTCCATCCCAGAGCAGTTCTTC
CDR3 protein: CASSLDSIPEQFF

D gene: NA
J gene: TRBJ1-1
clone size: NA
V gene: TRBV3-1/TRBV3-2
CDR3 DNA: TGTGCCAGCAGCCAGGGGAGGGGAACTGAAGCTTTCTTT
CDR3 protein: CASSQGRGTEAFF

D gene: NA
J gene: TRBJ1-1
clone size: NA
V gene: TRBV19
CDR3 DNA: TGTGCCACGGCCCCTCGGGGGAGCACTGAAGCTTTCTTT
CDR3 protein: CATAPRGSTEAFF

D gene: TRBD1
J gene: TRBJ1-4
clone size: NA
V gene: TRBV4-3
CDR3 DNA: TGCGCCAGCAGCGCCCGGGGACAGGGCCATGAAAAACTGTTTTTT
CDR3 protein: CASSARGQGHEKLFF

D gene: TRBD1
J gene: TRBJ1-1
clone size: NA
V gene: TRBV5-1
CDR3 DNA: TGCGCCAGCAGCCCCGGGACAGGTTTTTTGCGCACTGAAGCTTTCTTT
CDR3 protein: CASSPGTGFLRTEAFF

D gene: NA
J gene: TRBJ1-4
clone size: NA
V gene: TRBV3-1/TRBV3-2
CDR3 DNA: TGTGCCAGCAGCCAAGGTGAGGTTGCTGAAAAACTGTTTTTT
CDR3 protein: CASSQGEVAEKLFF